This T cell receptor (beta chain) derives from a study of blood T cell repertoires in COVID-19. Study background: PBMCs, B-cell-depleted T cells, or T cells were the source of the cDNA or gDNA that made up the material.

This CDR3 has 17 amino acids. Trimming pared 2 bases from V and 0 bases from J, leaving 17 bases between. Germline CDR1 is KGHSH and CDR2 is LQKENI. Profiling relied on immunoSEQ multiplex PCR, and the TCRdb table lists in-frame clones only, not all of them. The data contain about 230,000 clones, about nine tenths of them singletons. Patients from Seattle were sampled longitudinally, starting during active infection. The J gene is TRBJ2-7, the V gene TRBV18; possibly TRBD1 for D (6 bases). This sequence originates from a man aged 45-65 years with COVID-19, enrolled during active disease. Sequencing was performed on peripheral blood. The CDR3 loop reads CASSPFPARDTSYEQYF. The CDR3 DNA reads as TGTGCCAGCTCACCATTCCCCGCTCGGGACACCTCCTACGAGCAGTACTTC.